The rows below give T cell receptor beta chains drawn from one sample of a study of cytomegalovirus exposure and HLA in healthy donors. Only in-frame clones appear in the TCRdb table, and some are missing; sequencing was by immunoSEQ multiplex PCR. Found here are approximately 80,000 clones; the top ten clones hold about 1.1%. Specimen: PBMCs. These receptor sequences come from a woman aged 30 to 39 in good health and CMV-seronegative. Each CDR3 is given with its conserved first and last residue. D genes are given only for firm matches. Size tells how often a clone was seen (once, few, many) or the class of an expanded clone, and some rows leave it out.

v_call	clone_size	j_call	d_call	cdr3_aa	cdr3_nt
TRBV25-1	NA	TRBJ1-1	NA	CASSENREAFF	TGTGCCAGCAGTGAAAATCGGGAAGCTTTCTTT
TRBV6-5	NA	TRBJ2-1	NA	CASGFRGNYNEQFF	TGTGCCAGCGGCTTTAGGGGGAACTACAATGAGCAGTTCTTC
TRBV19	NA	TRBJ1-2	TRBD1	CASSSVSRTGGYGYTF	TGTGCCAGTAGTAGCGTTTCCCGGACAGGGGGCTATGGCTACACCTTC
TRBV13	NA	TRBJ2-7	TRBD1	CASSFRDRGIDEQYF	TGTGCCAGCAGCTTCCGGGACAGGGGAATCGACGAGCAGTACTTC
TRBV4-1	NA	TRBJ1-2	TRBD1	CASSQGTGDYGYTF	TGCGCCAGCAGCCAAGGGACAGGGGATTATGGCTACACCTTC
TRBV5-8	NA	TRBJ2-7	NA	CASSPRSGNYEQYF	TGTGCCAGCAGCCCCCGGTCAGGGAATTACGAGCAGTACTTC
TRBV9	NA	TRBJ2-2	NA	CASSVDRAGTGELFF	TGTGCCAGCAGCGTAGATAGAGCTGGCACCGGGGAGCTGTTTTTT
TRBV11-2	NA	TRBJ2-1	TRBD1	CASSPGTVPYNEQFF	TGTGCCAGCAGCCCCGGGACAGTCCCCTACAATGAGCAGTTCTTC
TRBV19	NA	TRBJ1-2	TRBD1	CASSEQGAYGYTF	TGTGCCAGTAGTGAACAGGGGGCCTATGGCTACACCTTC
TRBV4-2	NA	TRBJ2-5	NA	CASSKEGSGETQYF	TGTGCCAGCAGCAAGGAGGGGAGTGGAGAGACCCAGTACTTC
TRBV21-1	NA	TRBJ2-7	NA	CASSGGGTLIAYEQYF	TGTGCCAGCAGCGGGGGGGGGACTTTAATAGCGTACGAGCAGTACTTC
TRBV30	NA	TRBJ2-3	TRBD2	CAWSVQAGGADTQYF	TGTGCCTGGAGTGTACAAGCGGGGGGAGCAGATACGCAGTATTTT
TRBV30	NA	TRBJ2-5	TRBD1	CAWTPPAGTGGRWETQYF	TGTGCCTGGACCCCCCCTGCCGGGACAGGCGGTCGATGGGAGACCCAGTACTTC
TRBV6-1	NA	TRBJ1-1	TRBD1	CASSEGRDRGAFF	TGTGCCAGCAGCGAAGGTCGGGACAGGGGGGCTTTCTTT
TRBV5-1	NA	TRBJ2-7	TRBD2	CASSLVAGGTYEQYF	TGCGCCAGCAGCTTGGTTGCGGGGGGGACCTACGAGCAGTACTTC
TRBV7-6	NA	TRBJ2-1	NA	CASSPRLLGDNEQFF	TGTGCCAGCAGCCCCCGACTATTAGGCGACAATGAGCAGTTCTTC
TRBV14	NA	TRBJ1-2	TRBD1	CASSQAGTGYGYTF	TGTGCCAGCAGCCAAGCTGGGACAGGGTATGGCTACACCTTC
TRBV30	NA	TRBJ1-6	TRBD1	CAWRGTGGSNSPLHF	TGTGCCTGGAGGGGGACAGGGGGTTCGAATTCACCCCTCCACTTT
TRBV6-1	NA	TRBJ1-5	TRBD1	CASQWDSSNQPQHF	TGTGCCAGTCAGTGGGACAGTAGCAATCAGCCCCAGCATTTT
TRBV4-2	NA	TRBJ2-2	TRBD1	CASSQDRQGVIGELFF	TGTGCCAGCAGCCAAGACCGGCAGGGGGTGATCGGGGAGCTGTTTTTT
TRBV4-1	NA	TRBJ1-5	TRBD1	CASSQTGGSQPQHF	TGCGCCAGCAGCCAAACAGGGGGCAGTCAGCCCCAGCATTTT
TRBV5-1	NA	TRBJ2-7	TRBD1	CASSLEGADEQYF	TGCGCCAGCAGCTTGGAGGGGGCAGACGAGCAGTACTTC
TRBV30	NA	TRBJ1-3	NA	CAWSVGRRGNTIYF	TGTGCCTGGAGTGTAGGCAGGAGGGGAAACACCATATATTTT
TRBV6-1	NA	TRBJ2-7	TRBD2	CASSEELAGGFYEQYF	TGTGCCAGCAGTGAAGAGTTGGCGGGGGGATTTTACGAGCAGTACTTC
TRBV28	NA	TRBJ1-5	TRBD1	CASRGVQGNQPQHF	TGTGCCAGCAGAGGCGTACAGGGGAATCAGCCCCAGCATTTT
TRBV6-1	NA	TRBJ1-1	TRBD1	CASDAGGITEAFF	TGTGCCAGCGACGCAGGGGGGATCACTGAAGCTTTCTTT
TRBV30	NA	TRBJ1-2	TRBD1	CAWSDRGLNYGYTF	TGTGCCTGGAGCGACAGGGGGCTTAACTATGGCTACACCTTC
TRBV5-6	NA	TRBJ2-2	TRBD2	CASSWASGRPNTGELFF	TGTGCCAGCAGCTGGGCTAGCGGGAGGCCGAACACCGGGGAGCTGTTTTTT
TRBV2	NA	TRBJ2-1	TRBD2	CASSEAGGITEQFF	TGTGCCAGCAGTGAAGCGGGAGGGATTACTGAGCAGTTCTTC
TRBV2	NA	TRBJ1-1	NA	CASSAGSSNTEAFF	TGTGCCAGCAGCGCGGGGAGTTCGAACACTGAAGCTTTCTTT
TRBV2	NA	TRBJ2-6	NA	CASARDRGAGANVLTF	TGTGCCAGCGCCCGTGATAGGGGCGCTGGGGCCAACGTCCTGACTTTC
TRBV30	NA	TRBJ1-3	NA	CAGHSGNTIYF	TGTGCCGGCCACTCTGGAAACACCATATATTTT
TRBV5-1	NA	TRBJ1-1	NA	CASSSGSLNTEAFF	TGCGCCAGCAGTTCAGGTAGTCTGAACACTGAAGCTTTCTTT
TRBV15	NA	TRBJ1-2	TRBD1	CATTLDRVNYGYTF	TGTGCCACCACCCTGGACAGGGTGAACTATGGCTACACCTTC
TRBV23-1	NA	TRBJ1-2	NA	CASSQWGGGGYGYTF	TGCGCCAGCAGTCAATGGGGCGGGGGGGGCTATGGCTACACCTTC
TRBV5-1	NA	TRBJ2-3	NA	CASSGLDYTQYF	TGCGCCAGCAGCGGTTTAGACTATACGCAGTATTTT
TRBV11-2	NA	TRBJ2-7	TRBD2	CASSPLAGWYEQYF	TGTGCCAGCAGCCCACTAGCGGGGTGGTACGAGCAGTACTTC
TRBV30	NA	TRBJ2-7	NA	CAWSRGDVYEQYF	TGTGCCTGGAGCAGGGGGGACGTGTACGAGCAGTACTTC
TRBV30	NA	TRBJ1-1	NA	CAGSVVRQLNTEAFF	TGTGCCGGGAGTGTAGTGAGACAGCTGAACACTGAAGCTTTCTTT
TRBV7-9	NA	TRBJ2-1	TRBD1	CASSTAGQGVHNEQFF	TGTGCCAGCAGCACCGCGGGACAGGGGGTCCACAATGAGCAGTTCTTC
TRBV6-5	NA	TRBJ2-7	TRBD1	CASSLTGGSSYEQYF	TGTGCCAGCAGCCTCACAGGGGGAAGCTCCTACGAGCAGTACTTC
TRBV18	NA	TRBJ1-2	NA	CASSPGEFYTF	TGTGCCAGCTCACCTGGGGAGTTCTACACCTTC
TRBV6-6	NA	TRBJ2-1	TRBD2	CASSKNSRLAGNEQFF	TGTGCCAGCAGCAAAAACTCCAGACTAGCGGGTAATGAGCAGTTCTTC
TRBV2	NA	TRBJ1-2	NA	CASSPAAGVGLGYTF	TGTGCCAGCAGTCCAGCCGCGGGGGTCGGACTGGGCTACACCTTC
TRBV4-2	NA	TRBJ1-1	NA	CASSYLEEGEVAFF	TGTGCCAGCAGCTACCTGGAGGAGGGTGAGGTGGCTTTCTTT
TRBV5-6	NA	TRBJ2-3	TRBD2	CASSLAPKSGGRTDTQYF	TGTGCCAGCAGCTTGGCCCCAAAAAGCGGGGGTAGGACAGATACGCAGTATTTT
TRBV19	NA	TRBJ1-1	NA	CASSIEAGVRNEAFF	TGTGCCAGTAGTATAGAAGCAGGGGTGAGGAATGAAGCTTTCTTT
TRBV12-5	NA	TRBJ2-7	NA	CASGWGGEQYF	TGTGCTAGTGGTTGGGGCGGAGAGCAGTACTTC
TRBV6-5	NA	TRBJ1-2	TRBD1	CASSPGQGRYGYTF	TGTGCCAGCAGTCCCGGACAGGGCCGGTATGGCTACACCTTC
TRBV19	NA	TRBJ2-1	TRBD2	CASRDRGGSYEQFF	TGTGCCAGTCGGGACCGGGGGGGCTCGTATGAGCAGTTCTTC
TRBV11-2	NA	TRBJ2-1	NA	CASSFAGANNEQFF	TGTGCCAGCAGCTTCGCGGGGGCCAACAATGAGCAGTTCTTC
TRBV5-1	medium-sized	TRBJ2-1	TRBD2	CASSLEAGGHEQFF	TGCGCCAGCAGCTTGGAGGCGGGAGGGCACGAGCAGTTCTTC
TRBV2	NA	TRBJ2-2	TRBD2	CASSSGTSRSGELFF	TGTGCCAGCAGCTCCGGGACTAGCAGGAGCGGGGAGCTGTTTTTT
TRBV5-1	NA	TRBJ2-3	TRBD2	CASSLTSGTDTQYF	TGCGCCAGCAGCCTGACTAGCGGCACAGATACGCAGTATTTT
TRBV7-6	NA	TRBJ1-3	NA	CASSPGMGNTIYF	TGTGCCAGCAGCCCGGGGATGGGAAACACCATATATTTT